The entry below describes one T cell receptor (beta chain). This clone was found a few times. The clone's antigen remains unknown. Base qualities are not at hand, and no much larger clone is one base apart. This specimen comes from a study of beta chain features in type 1 diabetes (dated by TCRdb to the late 2010s). With respect to the entire study: Mean age, gender distribution, total cell number and subset yield were not different between patients and healthy donors. Regulatory and stem cell-like memory subsets were isolated from only 8 patients and roughly eight healthy donors, whereas naive and central memory subsets came from all 30 or so donors. A total of roughly 100,000,000 sorted cells were examined across all samples, and the number of cells per subset was strongly correlated with RNA yield. In the study, recently diagnosed type 1 diabetes patients and matched healthy donors were compared on the TCRB repertoires of their sorted circulating CD4+ T cell subsets. Study-level results and caveats: Naive, central memory and regulatory TCRB repertoires appeared to be more alike among patients than among healthy donors. PCR may preferentially amplify shorter templates, but because patient and control samples were amplified and corrected together, any resulting skew would affect both groups equally. At VDJ recombination sites, patients with type 1 diabetes made fewer insertions and deleted more nucleotides, a pattern implying thymic rearrangement abnormalities. Because cDNA rather than genomic DNA was sequenced, highly expressing activated cells could have been over-represented, although no difference in activation and CD3 levels was found between groups. HLA sub-analyses involved small numbers of individuals, so any influence of HLA type on TCRB rearrangement remained unresolved. A moderate but significant shortening of TCRB CDR3 length was observed in type 1 diabetes patients in all four CD4+ subsets.

The entire isolated RNA was reverse transcribed using the High Capacity cDNA Reverse Transcription Kit, and thus expressed TCRB transcripts were sequenced. Naive, central memory and regulatory T cell samples underwent deep immunoSEQ sequencing, averaging about 3.57 million total reads per sample. Sorted cells were lysed in RLT buffer, and RNA was extracted using DNase-treated RNeasy Micro or Mini kits according to cell number. Each cell subset was processed on its own to prevent cross-contamination, while patient and healthy donor samples were processed together. The immunoSEQ multiplex PCR was used to amplify TCRB sequences from cDNA, yielding 87-bp fragments that span the CDR3 region. Sequencing of the amplicons was performed on the Illumina HiSeq platform. Processing in the source paper ran as follows. Synthetic template baselines were used to correct PCR bias computationally, reads within Hamming distance 2 were collapsed, and singletons that could not be merged were discarded. Reads were aligned against IMGT so that V, D and J genes, CDR3 length and insertions or deletions at six rearrangement sites could be assigned. Within each subset, clonotype counts were normalized to sorted cell number, after which true diversity and Gini coefficients were computed with the tcR R package. The overlap coefficient, calculated on TCRB nucleotide sequences, was used to measure repertoire sharing. TCRdb carries this immuneACCESS record with in-frame sequences only. Its versions omit some clonotypes, under half of them owing to an unresolved V gene in the studies checked, with the rest unexplained. Clone size and V and J calls were adopted from that table, with D and trimming inferred from the DNA. This sample comprises 150,000 to 180,000 clones, 9% to 12% of them detected only once. 0.45% to 0.5% of the sample is taken by the ten largest.

Including the terminal cysteine and phenylalanine, the CDR3 comprises 14 residues. This entry keeps only the CDR3 DNA: 42 bases, framed from base 1. V sheds 0 bases and J sheds 7 bases, leaving 10 bases between their ends. The germline V gene specifies MNHEY as CDR1 and SVGAGI as CDR2. Each donor gave one peripheral blood draw, averaging about 120 mL, which was collected into heparinised tubes. Naive, central memory, regulatory and stem cell-like memory CD4+ T cells were sorted on a BD FACSAria II using a panel including CD45RO, CCR7, CD25, CD127, CD95 and CD27. A purity above 98% was achieved for all sorted populations. Right away, PBMCs were isolated by Lymphoprep density gradient centrifugation and were stained directly, with no culture step. So that batch effects would be minimized, each experiment stained and sorted samples in pairs, pairing one healthy donor with one patient.

Sample: central memory CD4+ T cells from blood. The receptor was isolated from a man aged 25 to 40 with type 1 diabetes. The chain links TRBV6-5 with TRBJ1-5; TRBD1 could be the D gene, as 5 bases match. The CDR3 protein: CASSYSGRDQPQHF. The DNA sequence reads TGTGCCAGCAGTTACTCGGGGAGGGACCAGCCCCAGCATTTT.